The 15 T cell receptor beta chains below were found in one sample sequenced in a study of glioma-infiltrating T cells. Using RNA template, CDR3s of TCR alpha and beta were amplified with iRepertoire arm-PCR. In TCRdb, the multiplex PCR reads were re-called with MiXCR into one record per CDR3 protein. This sample has some 180,000 distinct CDR3 sequences, with about 31% found just once. Sequencing input: glioma tissue, nonneoplastic brain tissue, or PBMCs (not recorded which). These receptor sequences come from a human donor with low-grade glioma or glioblastoma, undergoing nonglioma brain surgery, or in good health (not recorded which).

This clonotype was detected ten times or more. The genes are TRBV28 and TRBJ1-2; no clear D gene. Trimming cost V 3 bases and J 0 bases, with 11 bases left between them. There are 15 residues in the CDR3. Per the germline V gene, CDR1 is MDHEN and CDR2 is SYDVKM. CDR3 amino acids: CASSLPTAANYGYTF. The CDR3 DNA is TGTGCCAGCAGTTTGCCCACGGCAGCTAACTATGGCTACACCTTC.

V and J are TRBV7-2 and TRBJ1-1; 11 positions agree with TRBD1. The length of the CDR3 is 16 residues. In germline, CDR1 is SGHTA, CDR2 FQGNSA. The V gene end was trimmed by 5 bases and the J gene end by 2 bases; junction bases not matched to a gene: 7. In DNA, the CDR3 is TGTGCCAGCAGCCCAGGGACAGGGGGTCAAAACACTGAAGCTTTCTTT. It yields the protein CASSPGTGGQNTEAFF.

This clonotype was observed a few times. The genes are TRBV10-3 and TRBJ2-5, with unresolved D. Germline values: CDR1 ENHRY, CDR2 SYGVKD. The CDR3 is 13 residues long. The V end was cut by 4 bases, the J end by 3 bases, with 9 bases between. The CDR3 DNA sequence: TGTGCCATCAGTGCCAACAGTAAAGAGACCCAGTACTTC. This codes for CAISANSKETQYF.

The rearrangement uses TRBV14 and TRBJ2-7, with 7 bases that match TRBD2. The CDR3 sequence is 14 residues long. CDR1 and CDR2 (germline): SGHDN, FVKESK. V lost 4 bases to trimming and J lost 3 bases; unmatched junction nucleotides: 6. For the CDR3, the DNA is TGTGCCAGCAGCCGTGCTAGCGGAAGCTACGAGCAGTACTTC. This gives the protein CASSRASGSYEQYF.

The table lists this clonotype with many counts. This rearrangement joins TRBV20-1 to TRBJ2-7; possibly TRBD1 for D (6 bases). The V end was cut by 0 bases, the J end by 0 bases, with 12 bases between. Germline loops: CDR1 DFQATT, CDR2 SNEGSKA (reference sequence). The CDR3 is 15 residues long. CDR3 coding DNA: TGCAGTGCTAGAGATTCGACAGGCCTCTCCTACGAGCAGTACTTC. Translation gives CSARDSTGLSYEQYF.

This clonotype was seen ten or more times. V usage is TRBV12-3 or TRBV12-4 and J usage is TRBJ1-2; D is uncertain. V was trimmed by 1 base and J by 6 bases, leaving 12 bases between them. The CDR3 extends over 14 amino acids. For the CDR3, the DNA is TGTGCCAGCAGTTTAGGTCCGGACCCCCATGGCTACACCTTC. Its protein is CASSLGPDPHGYTF.

The chain joins TRBV18 to TRBJ1-1, with 11 bases aligning to TRBD1. The germline gives CDR1 KGHSH, CDR2 LQKENI. V lost 3 bases to trimming and J lost 2 bases; unmatched junction nucleotides: 5. There are 16 residues in the CDR3. CDR3 in DNA: TGTGCCAGCTCACCCTCCGGGACAGGGGGTAACACTGAAGCTTTCTTT. This sequence encodes CASSPSGTGGNTEAFF. The whole variable domain, filled in from reference TRBV18 and TRBJ1-1, reads NAGVMQNPRHLVRRRGQEARLRCSPMKGHSHVYWYRQLPEEGLKFMVYLQKENIIDESGMPKERFSAEFPKEGPSILRIQQVVRGDSAAYFCASSPSGTGGNTEAFFGQGTRLTVV.

This clonotype was found many times. CDR3 nucleotides: TGTGCCAGCAGTTTATCCTCCGGGGGCGGCTACACCTTC. This translates into CASSLSSGGGYTF. The chain uses TRBV27 and TRBJ1-2, with a weak D call TRBD1 (6 bases). The CDR3 sequence is 13 residues long. With 0 bases removed from V and 8 bases from J, the gap between germline ends came to 10 bases. The germline CDR1 and CDR2 sequences are MNHEY and SMNVEV (reference sequence).

This clonotype was detected ten times or more. As DNA, the CDR3 is TGTGCCAGCAGTTTAATCAAAGGGGTGGCGACCCAGTACTTC. Translated: CASSLIKGVATQYF. V is TRBV28 and J is TRBJ2-5; TRBD1 might be the D (5 bases). The germline V gene encodes CDR1 MDHEN and CDR2 SYDVKM. Trimming removed 2 bases at V and 7 bases at J, with 14 bases between. This CDR3 is built from 14 residues.

This clonotype showed up many times. The chain uses TRBV20-1 and TRBJ2-1; D unclear. Trimming removed 0 bases at V and 3 bases at J, with 9 bases between. Looked up from germline, CDR1 is DFQATT and CDR2 is SNEGSKA (reference sequence). This CDR3 spans 14 amino acids. CDR3 DNA: TGCAGTGCTAGAGATCCCACGCGCTACAATGAGCAGTTCTTC. This translates into CSARDPTRYNEQFF.

The gene calls are TRBV29-1 and TRBJ1-1, with a tentative D call TRBD1 (5 bases). Trimming shortened V by 0 bases and J by 5 bases, and 16 bases separated the two germline ends. The germline V gene has CDR1 SQVTM and CDR2 ANQGSEA. There are 15 residues in the CDR3. CDR3: CSVEEVGGLDTEAFF. CDR3 DNA sequence: TGCAGCGTTGAAGAAGTGGGGGGTTTAGATACTGAAGCTTTCTTT.

This clonotype was counted many times. CDR3 nucleotide sequence: TGTGCCAGCAGTTCCGCCCCCTACCGGACAGGGGACCGGAAGAACACTGAAGCTTTCTTT. It is translated as CASSSAPYRTGDRKNTEAFF. This chain links TRBV6-2 or TRBV6-3 with TRBJ1-1; 9 bases map to TRBD1. Per the germline V gene, CDR1 is MNHEY and CDR2 is SVGEGT. V shed 4 bases and J 1 base; nucleotides not matched to a gene: 19. The CDR3 has 20 amino acids.

Comment on this clonotype: An end of the junction does not agree with germline; a read error may underlie this. The chain is built from TRBV20-1 and TRBJ1-2; TRBD1 matches at 9 bases. The CDR3 is 14 amino acids. Germline V gene lookup returns CDR1 DFQATT and CDR2 SNEGSKA (reference sequence). Here the CDR3 reads CSARPGQGNYSYTF. The CDR3 region has the DNA TGCAGTGCTAGGCCGGGACAGGGCAACTATAGCTATACCTTC.

A few counts support this clonotype. The CDR3 sequence is CASSSLSFHPGELFF. The CDR3 DNA is TGTGCCAGCAGCTCCTTAAGTTTCCACCCCGGGGAGCTGTTTTTT. J is TRBJ2-2 and V is TRBV7-2; D uncertain. CDR1 and CDR2 from the germline V gene are SGHTA and FQGNSA. CDR3 length equals 15 residues. Trimming left V 4 bases short and J 6 bases short, with 15 bases between.

A note on this clonotype: This may stem from a read error, because a much larger clone lies one nucleotide away. The V gene is TRBV29-1, the J gene TRBJ2-1; maybe TRBD1 (5 bases). The CDR3 runs to 12 residues. Germline CDR1 SQVTM, CDR2 ANQGSEA. The V gene lost 5 bases and the J gene lost 6 bases, with 11 bases spanning the gap. The CDR3 DNA is TGCAGCGTTTCTGACAGTGGCAATGAGCAGTTCTTC. Its translation: CSVSDSGNEQFF.